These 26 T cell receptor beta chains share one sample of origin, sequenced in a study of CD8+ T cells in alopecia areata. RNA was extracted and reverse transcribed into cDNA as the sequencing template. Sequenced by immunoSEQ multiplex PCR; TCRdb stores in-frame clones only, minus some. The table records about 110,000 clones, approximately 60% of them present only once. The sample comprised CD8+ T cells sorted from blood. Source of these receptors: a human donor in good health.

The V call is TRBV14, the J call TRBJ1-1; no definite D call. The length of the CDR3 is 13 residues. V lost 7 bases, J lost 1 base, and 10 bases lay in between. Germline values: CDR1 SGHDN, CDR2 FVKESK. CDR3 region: CASTVASNTEAFF. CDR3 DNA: TGTGCCAGCACCGTCGCGTCGAACACTGAAGCTTTCTTT. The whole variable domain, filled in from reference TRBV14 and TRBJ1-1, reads EAGVTQFPSHSVIEKGQTVTLRCDPISGHDNLYWYRRVMGKEIKFLLHFVKESKQDESGMPNNRFLAERTGGTYSTLKVQPAELEDSGVYFCASTVASNTEAFFGQGTRLTVV.

CDR3 coding DNA: TGTGCCAGCAGCCGGGACAGTACCACCTACGAGCAGTACTTC. Translated, it gives CASSRDSTTYEQYF. The chain uses TRBV5-4 and TRBJ2-7, with TRBD1 identical over 7 bases. J was trimmed by 2 bases and V by 4 bases; bases with no gene match: 6. The germline CDR1 and CDR2 sequences are SGHNT and YYREEE (reference sequence). This CDR3 is built from 14 residues.

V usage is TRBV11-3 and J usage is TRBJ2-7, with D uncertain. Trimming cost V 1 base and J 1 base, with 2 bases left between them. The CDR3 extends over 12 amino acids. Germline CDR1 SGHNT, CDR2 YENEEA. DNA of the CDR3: TGTGCCAGCAGCTTAGGATCCTACGAGCAGTACTTC. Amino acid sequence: CASSLGSYEQYF.

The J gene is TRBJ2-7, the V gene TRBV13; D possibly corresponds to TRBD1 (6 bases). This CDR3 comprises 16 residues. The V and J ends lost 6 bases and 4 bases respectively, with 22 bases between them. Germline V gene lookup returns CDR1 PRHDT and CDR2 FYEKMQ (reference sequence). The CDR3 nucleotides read TGTGCCAGCAGGGGCAGGGGACCCAATCAACGTTACGAGCAGTACTTC. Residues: CASRGRGPNQRYEQYF.

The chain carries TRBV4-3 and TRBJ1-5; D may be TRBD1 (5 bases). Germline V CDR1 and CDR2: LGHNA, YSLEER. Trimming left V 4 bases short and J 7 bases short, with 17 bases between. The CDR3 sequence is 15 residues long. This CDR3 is CASSPSRGLGQPQHF. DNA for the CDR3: TGCGCCAGCAGCCCTTCAAGGGGTTTAGGGCAGCCCCAGCATTTT.

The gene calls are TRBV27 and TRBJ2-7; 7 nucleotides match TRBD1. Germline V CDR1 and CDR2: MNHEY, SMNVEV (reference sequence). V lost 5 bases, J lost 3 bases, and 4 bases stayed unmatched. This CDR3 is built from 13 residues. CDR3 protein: CASSGDRVYEQYF. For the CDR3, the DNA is TGTGCCAGCAGTGGGGACAGAGTCTACGAGCAGTACTTC.

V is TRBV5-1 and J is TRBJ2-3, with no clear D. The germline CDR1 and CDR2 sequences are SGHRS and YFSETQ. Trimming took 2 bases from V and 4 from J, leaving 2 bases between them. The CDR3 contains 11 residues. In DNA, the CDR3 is TGCGCCAGCAGCTTTGCAGATACGCAGTATTTT. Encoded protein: CASSFADTQYF.

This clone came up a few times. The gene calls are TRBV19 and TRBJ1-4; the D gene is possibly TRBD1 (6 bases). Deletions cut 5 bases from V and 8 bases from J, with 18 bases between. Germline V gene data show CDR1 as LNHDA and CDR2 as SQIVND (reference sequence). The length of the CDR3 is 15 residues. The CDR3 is CASSPYGGGGEKLFF. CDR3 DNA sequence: TGTGCCAGTAGTCCCTACGGGGGCGGGGGAGAAAAACTGTTTTTT. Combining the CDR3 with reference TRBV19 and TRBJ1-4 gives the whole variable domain DGGITQSPKYLFRKEGQNVTLSCEQNLNHDAMYWYRQDPGQGLRLIYYSQIVNDFQKGDIAEGYSVSREKKESFPLTVTSAQKNPTAFYLCASSPYGGGGEKLFFGSGTQLSVL.

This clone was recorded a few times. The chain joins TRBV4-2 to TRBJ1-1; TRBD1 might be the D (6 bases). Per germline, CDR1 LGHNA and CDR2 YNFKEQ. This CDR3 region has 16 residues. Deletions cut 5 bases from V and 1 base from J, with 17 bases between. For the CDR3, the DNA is TGTGCCAGCAGCTGGGGGGGCCGGGGGTCGAACACTGAAGCTTTCTTT. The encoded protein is CASSWGGRGSNTEAFF.

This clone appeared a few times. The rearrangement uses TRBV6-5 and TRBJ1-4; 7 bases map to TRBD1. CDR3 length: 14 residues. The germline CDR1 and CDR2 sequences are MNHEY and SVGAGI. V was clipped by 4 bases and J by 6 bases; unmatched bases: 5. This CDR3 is CASSSDQGDEKLFF. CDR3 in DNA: TGTGCCAGCAGTTCGGATCAGGGGGATGAAAAACTGTTTTTT.

CDR3 coding DNA: TGTGCCAGCAGTGACGGGACAGGGAACGATTCACCCCTCCACTTT. It specifies CASSDGTGNDSPLHF. This rearrangement joins TRBV4-2 to TRBJ1-6; TRBD1 agrees at 9 bases. Trimming removed 6 bases from V and 8 bases from J; junction bases left unmatched: 8. Germline V CDR1 and CDR2: LGHNA, YNFKEQ. This CDR3 spans 15 amino acids.

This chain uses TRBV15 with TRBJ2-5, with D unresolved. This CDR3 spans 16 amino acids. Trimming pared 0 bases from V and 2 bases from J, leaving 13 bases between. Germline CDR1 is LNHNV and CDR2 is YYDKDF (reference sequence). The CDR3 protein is CATSRDQGFGQETQYF. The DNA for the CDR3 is TGTGCCACCAGCAGAGATCAAGGTTTCGGGCAAGAGACCCAGTACTTC.

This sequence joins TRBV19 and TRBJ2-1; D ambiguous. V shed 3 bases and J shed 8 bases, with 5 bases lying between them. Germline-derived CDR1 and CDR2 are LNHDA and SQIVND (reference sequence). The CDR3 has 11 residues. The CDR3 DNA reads TGTGCCAGTAGTATTAGCCATGAGCAGTTCTTC. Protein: CASSISHEQFF.

CDR3 nucleotide sequence: TGTGCCAGCAGCCGAGACAGGGAAACCCCCTACGAGCAGTACTTC. It codes for CASSRDRETPYEQYF. The chain links TRBV7-9 to TRBJ2-7; TRBD1 matches 7 bases. CDR3 size: 15 residues. The V segment lost 5 bases and the J segment 2 bases; nucleotides outside the gene matches: 9. Germline-derived CDR1 and CDR2 are SEHNR and FQNEAQ (reference sequence).

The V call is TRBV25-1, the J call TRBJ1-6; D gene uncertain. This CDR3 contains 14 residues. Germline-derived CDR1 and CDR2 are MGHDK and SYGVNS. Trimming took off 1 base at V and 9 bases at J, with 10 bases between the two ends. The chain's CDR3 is CASSEWEGSSPLHF. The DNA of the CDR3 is TGTGCCAGCAGTGAATGGGAGGGATCTTCACCCCTCCACTTT.

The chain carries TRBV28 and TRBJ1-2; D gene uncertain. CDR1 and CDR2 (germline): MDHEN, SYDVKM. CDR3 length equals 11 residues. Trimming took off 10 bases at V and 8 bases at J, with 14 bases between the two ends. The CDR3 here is CATSRAGGYTF. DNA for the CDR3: TGTGCCACCTCTCGCGCCGGGGGCTACACCTTC.

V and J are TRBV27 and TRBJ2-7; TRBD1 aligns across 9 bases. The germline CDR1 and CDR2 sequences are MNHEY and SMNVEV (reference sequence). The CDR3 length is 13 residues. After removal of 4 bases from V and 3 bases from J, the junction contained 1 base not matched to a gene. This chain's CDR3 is CASSWGQGYEQYF. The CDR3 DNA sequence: TGTGCCAGCAGTTGGGGACAGGGCTACGAGCAGTACTTC.

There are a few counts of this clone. CDR3 sequence reads: CASKEGLAPSTDTQYF. For the CDR3, the DNA is TGTGCCAGCAAAGAAGGACTAGCACCTAGCACAGATACGCAGTATTTT. The chain is built from TRBV2 and TRBJ2-3, with 8 bases matching TRBD2. The junction had 9 bases not matched to a gene; V was cut back by 7 bases and J by 0 bases. CDR1 SNHLY and CDR2 FYNNEI come from the germline V gene. This CDR3 contains 16 residues.

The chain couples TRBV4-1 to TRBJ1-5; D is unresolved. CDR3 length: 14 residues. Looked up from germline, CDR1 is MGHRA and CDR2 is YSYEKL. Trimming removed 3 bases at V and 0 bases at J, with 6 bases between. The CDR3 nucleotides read TGCGCCAGCAGCCAGATGTATAGCAATCAGCCCCAGCATTTT. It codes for CASSQMYSNQPQHF.

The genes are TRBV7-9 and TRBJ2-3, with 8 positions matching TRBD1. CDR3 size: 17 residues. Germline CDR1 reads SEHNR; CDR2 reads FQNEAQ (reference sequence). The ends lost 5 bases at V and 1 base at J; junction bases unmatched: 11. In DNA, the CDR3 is TGTGCCAGCAGCAGCCCTTTGGACAGGGTGGGCACAGATACGCAGTATTTT. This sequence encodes CASSSPLDRVGTDTQYF.

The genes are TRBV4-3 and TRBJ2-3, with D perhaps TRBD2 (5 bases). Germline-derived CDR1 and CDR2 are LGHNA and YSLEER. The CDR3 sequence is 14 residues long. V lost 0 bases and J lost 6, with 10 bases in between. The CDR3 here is CASSQDGPGDTQYF. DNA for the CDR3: TGCGCCAGCAGCCAAGATGGGCCGGGGGATACGCAGTATTTT.

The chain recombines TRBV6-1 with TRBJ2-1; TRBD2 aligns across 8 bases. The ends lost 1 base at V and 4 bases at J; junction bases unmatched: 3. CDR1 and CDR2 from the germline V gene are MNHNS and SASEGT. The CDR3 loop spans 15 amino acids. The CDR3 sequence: CASSEGTSLYNEQFF. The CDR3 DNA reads TGTGCCAGCAGTGAAGGGACTAGCCTGTACAATGAGCAGTTCTTC.

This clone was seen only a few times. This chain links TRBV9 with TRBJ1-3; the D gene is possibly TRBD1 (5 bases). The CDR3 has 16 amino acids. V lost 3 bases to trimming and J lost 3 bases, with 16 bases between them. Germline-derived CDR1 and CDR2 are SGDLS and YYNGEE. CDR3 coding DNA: TGTGCCAGCAGCGAAGGGGCGTCTACCTATGGAAACACCATATATTTT. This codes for CASSEGASTYGNTIYF.

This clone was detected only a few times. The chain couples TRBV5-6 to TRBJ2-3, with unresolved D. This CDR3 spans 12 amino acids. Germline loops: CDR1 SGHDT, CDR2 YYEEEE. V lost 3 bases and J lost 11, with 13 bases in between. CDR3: CASSSYSLGQYF. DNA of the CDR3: TGTGCCAGCAGCTCCTACTCACTGGGGCAGTATTTT.

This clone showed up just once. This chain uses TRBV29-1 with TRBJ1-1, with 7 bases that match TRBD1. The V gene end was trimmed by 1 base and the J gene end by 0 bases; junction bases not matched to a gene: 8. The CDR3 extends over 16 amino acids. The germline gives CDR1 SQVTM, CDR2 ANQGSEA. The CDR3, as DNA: TGCAGCGTTGAAGGGCAGGGGGAGGGATTGAACACTGAAGCTTTCTTT. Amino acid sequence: CSVEGQGEGLNTEAFF.

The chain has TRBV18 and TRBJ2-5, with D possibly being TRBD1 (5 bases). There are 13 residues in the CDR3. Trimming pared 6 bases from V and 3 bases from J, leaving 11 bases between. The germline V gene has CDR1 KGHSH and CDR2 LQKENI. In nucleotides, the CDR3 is TGTGCCAGCTCCGACGACAGAGAAGAGACCCAGTACTTC. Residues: CASSDDREETQYF.